The 20 T cell receptor beta chains presented below share a single source sample, sequenced in a study of T cell changes during pregnancy in multiple sclerosis. The table came from immunoSEQ multiplex PCR; TCRdb's copy has only in-frame clones and leaves some out. Of 40,000 to 55,000 clones listed, 75% to 95% are singletons. The source was CD8+ T cells from peripheral blood mononuclear cells, collected in the second trimester of pregnancy. These receptors all come from a female donor with multiple sclerosis, enrolled in a pregnancy study.

A single count supports this clone. This sequence joins TRBV29-1 and TRBJ2-1, with 10 positions matching TRBD2. The V gene's germline CDR1 is SQVTM and CDR2 ANQGSEA. The J segment lost 1 base and the V segment lost 7 bases, leaving 4 bases of the junction unmatched. The CDR3 extends over 14 amino acids. In DNA form, the CDR3 reads TGCAGCGCCTCTAGCGGGGGTTCCTACAATGAGCAGTTCTTC. It encodes CSASSGGSYNEQFF.

The chain is built from TRBV9 and TRBJ2-3, with 9 positions matching TRBD2. The CDR3 length is 15 residues. The V and J ends lost 3 bases and 2 bases, in that order; junction bases with no gene match: 4. CDR1 SGDLS and CDR2 YYNGEE come from the germline V gene. The CDR3 DNA follows: TGTGCCAGCAGCGCGCTAGCGGGGACCACAGATACGCAGTATTTT. Its protein product is CASSALAGTTDTQYF.

This clone was observed a single time. J is TRBJ1-1 and V is TRBV19; perhaps TRBD1 as D (5 bases). From germline, CDR1 is LNHDA and CDR2 SQIVND (reference sequence). The CDR3 is made up of 14 amino acids. V gave up 1 base and J gave up 5 bases, with 11 bases separating them. The CDR3 sequence: CASSIASGGTEAFF. The CDR3 DNA is TGTGCCAGTAGTATAGCTTCGGGGGGGACTGAAGCTTTCTTT.

The V and J genes are TRBV6-1 and TRBJ2-7, with 7 bases that match TRBD1. V was clipped by 0 bases and J by 4 bases; unmatched bases: 6. Germline V gene lookup returns CDR1 MNHNS and CDR2 SASEGT. This CDR3 is 15 amino acids long. CDR3 region: CASSEAEYRGYEQYF. The CDR3, as DNA: TGTGCCAGCAGTGAAGCGGAATACAGGGGATACGAGCAGTACTTC.

The V call is TRBV7-3, the J call TRBJ2-1; no firm D call. Germline CDR1 SGHTA, CDR2 FQGTGA. The CDR3 runs to 13 residues. Trimming left V 5 bases short and J 0 bases short, with 5 bases between. CDR3: CASSESSYNEQFF. As DNA, the CDR3 is TGTGCCAGCAGCGAGAGCTCCTACAATGAGCAGTTCTTC.

The chain combines TRBV13 with TRBJ2-1; 10 nucleotides match TRBD2. This CDR3 spans 15 amino acids. The V and J ends lost 4 bases and 6 bases, in that order; junction bases with no gene match: 6. Germline CDR1 PRHDT, CDR2 FYEKMQ (reference sequence). The CDR3 spells CASSSQAGGGNEQFF. The CDR3 nucleotides are TGTGCCAGCAGCTCACAAGCGGGGGGGGGCAATGAGCAGTTCTTC.

This clone was picked up a small number of times. This chain connects TRBV10-3 to TRBJ1-1, with D unclear. The germline V and J ends were trimmed by 3 bases and 7 bases, with 9 bases remaining between them. There are 12 residues in the CDR3. Per germline, CDR1 ENHRY and CDR2 SYGVKD. The CDR3 DNA is TGTGCCATCAGTGACGGTCTGCTTGAAGCTTTCTTT. Amino acid sequence: CAISDGLLEAFF.

V is TRBV4-3 and J is TRBJ2-7; D perhaps matches TRBD2 (5 bases). Germline lookup yields CDR1 LGHNA and CDR2 YSLEER. This CDR3 has 15 residues. Trimming removed 0 bases at V and 3 bases at J, with 12 bases between. The DNA of the CDR3 is TGCGCCAGCAGCCAAGATTCCGGGAACTTCTACGAGCAGTACTTC. Translated, it gives CASSQDSGNFYEQYF.

The rearrangement links TRBV7-6 to TRBJ2-1; TRBD2 aligns across 7 bases. Losses at the gene ends were 0 bases for V and 7 bases for J; bases not matched to a gene: 3. CDR3 size: 14 residues. Germline CDR1 is SGHVS and CDR2 is FNYEAQ. CDR3 in amino acids: CASSLAGGFNEQFF. CDR3 in DNA: TGTGCCAGCAGCTTAGCGGGGGGGTTTAATGAGCAGTTCTTC.

This sequence joins TRBV6-6 and TRBJ1-2, with D possibly matching TRBD1 (6 bases). This CDR3 comprises 13 residues. Trimming removed 6 bases at V and 3 bases at J, with 11 bases between. The germline CDR1 and CDR2 sequences are MNHNY and SVGAGI (reference sequence). CDR3 residues: CASSFPGDYGYTF. The DNA for the CDR3 is TGTGCCAGCAGCTTCCCAGGGGACTATGGCTACACCTTC.

V gene TRBV4-2 combines with J gene TRBJ2-3; 8 bases agree with TRBD2. Germline CDR1 and CDR2: LGHNA and YNFKEQ. The CDR3 contains 18 residues. The J segment lost 1 base and the V segment lost 4 bases, leaving 13 bases of the junction unmatched. DNA for the CDR3: TGTGCCAGCAGCCCCAAGTTCCCCCTAGCGGGCGGCACAGATACGCAGTATTTT. It specifies CASSPKFPLAGGTDTQYF.

CDR3: CASSPLLRGYGYTF. In DNA form, the CDR3 reads TGTGCCAGCAGTCCCCTCTTGCGAGGCTATGGCTACACCTTC. The chain recombines TRBV27 with TRBJ1-2; D remains unclear. Looked up from germline, CDR1 is MNHEY and CDR2 is SMNVEV (reference sequence). V lost 5 bases, J lost 4 bases, and 14 bases lay in between. The CDR3 runs to 14 residues.

By share, this clone ranks as medium-sized (0.01 to 0.1%). The chain employs TRBV4-3 and TRBJ2-2; 12 bases match TRBD2. Unmatched junction bases numbered 2, after V lost 0 bases and J lost 6 bases. CDR3 length equals 16 residues. Germline V lookup: CDR1 LGHNA, CDR2 YSLEER. The CDR3 DNA follows: TGCGCCAGCAGCCAAGACCCTAGCGGGGGGGCCGGGGAGCTGTTTTTT. Protein sequence: CASSQDPSGGAGELFF.

As DNA, the CDR3 is TGTGCCAGCAGCAACGGGACAGGGCCCTACGAGCAGTACTTC. Translated, it gives CASSNGTGPYEQYF. The rearrangement uses TRBV21-1 and TRBJ2-7; the D call TRBD1 from the table was never checked on the DNA. TRBV21-1 is a pseudogene locus. CDR3 length equals 14 residues.

This sequence joins TRBV7-3 and TRBJ2-5, with D possibly matching TRBD2 (5 bases). Germline CDR1 and CDR2: SGHTA and FQGTGA. Trimming took off 6 bases at V and 1 base at J, with 9 bases between the two ends. The CDR3 spans 13 residues. CDR3 nucleotides: TGTGCCAGCAGTTCCCGGGGCCAAGAGACCCAGTACTTC. It translates to CASSSRGQETQYF.

This clone has just one count. This rearrangement joins TRBV4-1 to TRBJ1-2; D gene uncertain. The V and J ends lost 1 base and 2 bases respectively, with 11 bases between them. CDR1 MGHRA and CDR2 YSYEKL come from the germline V gene. The CDR3 totals 15 residues. CDR3 nucleotide sequence: TGCGCCAGCAGCCAAGTAAACGGGGTGAACTATGGCTACACCTTC. This codes for CASSQVNGVNYGYTF.

The V gene is TRBV27, the J gene TRBJ2-1, with 13 bases that match TRBD2. The CDR3 totals 16 residues. Germline-derived CDR1 and CDR2 are MNHEY and SMNVEV (reference sequence). With V trimmed by 4 bases and J by 3 bases, 3 bases remained unmatched. As DNA, the CDR3 is TGTGCCAGCAGTTGGACTAGCGGGGGCCTCTACAATGAGCAGTTCTTC. It is translated as CASSWTSGGLYNEQFF.

The rearrangement uses TRBV4-1 and TRBJ2-3; the D is unclear. This CDR3 comprises 12 residues. CDR1 and CDR2 from the germline V gene are MGHRA and YSYEKL. V was cut by 2 bases and J by 6 bases, with 6 bases left in between. Here the CDR3 reads CASSQLRDTQYF. CDR3 DNA: TGCGCCAGCAGCCAACTTCGGGATACGCAGTATTTT.

The chain combines TRBV4-1 with TRBJ2-3; 11 nucleotides agree with TRBD2. This CDR3 is built from 16 residues. Germline CDR1 MGHRA, CDR2 YSYEKL. J lost 5 bases, V lost 3 bases, and 7 bases had no gene match. This CDR3 reads CASSQLPSGGQDTQYF. The CDR3 DNA sequence: TGCGCCAGCAGCCAGCTCCCTAGCGGGGGGCAAGATACGCAGTATTTT.

The chain joins TRBV9 to TRBJ2-1, with 7 bases identical to TRBD1. Germline V gene sequence: CDR1 SGDLS, CDR2 YYNGEE. This CDR3 is built from 13 residues. V gave up 6 bases and J gave up 3 bases; unmatched junction bases: 3. The DNA for the CDR3 is TGTGCCAGCAAGGGACAGCTCTACAATGAGCAGTTCTTC. Translation: CASKGQLYNEQFF.